The sequence of this TCR beta chain was determined in a study of blood T cell repertoires in COVID-19. Study background: Sources were T cells, B-cell-depleted T cells, or PBMCs; the material itself was cDNA or gDNA.

Some clones are missing from TCRdb's copy, which holds only in-frame ones; the method was immunoSEQ multiplex PCR. The table includes around 300,000 clones, 80% to 90% detected once. This clonotype originated in a woman in her 70s with acute or convalescent COVID-19. Sequencing was carried out using peripheral blood.

In DNA, the CDR3 is TGTGCCAGTAACAAGTTGAGGATGAACACTGAAGCTTTCTTT. It yields the protein CASNKLRMNTEAFF. The rearrangement links TRBV19 to TRBJ1-1; D is unclear. The CDR3 runs to 14 residues. The germline V gene encodes CDR1 LNHDA and CDR2 SQIVND (reference sequence). The ends were cut back, 7 bases at V and 0 bases at J, with 12 bases in the middle.